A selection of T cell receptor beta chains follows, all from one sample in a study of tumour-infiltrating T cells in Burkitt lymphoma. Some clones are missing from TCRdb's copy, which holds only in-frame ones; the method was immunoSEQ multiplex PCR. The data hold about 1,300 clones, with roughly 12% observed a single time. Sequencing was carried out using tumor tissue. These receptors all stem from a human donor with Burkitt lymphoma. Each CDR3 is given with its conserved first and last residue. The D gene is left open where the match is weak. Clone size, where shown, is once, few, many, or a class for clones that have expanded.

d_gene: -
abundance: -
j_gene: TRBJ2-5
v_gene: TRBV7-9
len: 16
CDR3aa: CASSLGLTTFQETQYF
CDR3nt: TGTGCCAGCAGCTTGGGACTCACAACCTTCCAAGAGACCCAGTACTTC

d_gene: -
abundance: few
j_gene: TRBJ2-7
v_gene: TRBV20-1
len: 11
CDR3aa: CSASITYEQYF
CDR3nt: TGCAGTGCTTCGATCACCTACGAGCAGTACTTC

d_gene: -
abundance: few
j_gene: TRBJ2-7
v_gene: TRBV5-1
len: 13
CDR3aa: CASSWDKSYEQYF
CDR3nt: TGCGCCAGCAGCTGGGACAAATCCTACGAGCAGTACTTC

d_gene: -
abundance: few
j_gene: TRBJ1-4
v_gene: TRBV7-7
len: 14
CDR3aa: CASSLSATNEKLFF
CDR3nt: TGTGCCAGCAGCTTATCTGCAACTAATGAAAAACTGTTTTTT

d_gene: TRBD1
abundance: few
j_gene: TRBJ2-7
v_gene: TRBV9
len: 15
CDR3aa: CASSEGQGAYYEQYF
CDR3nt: TGTGCCAGCAGCGAGGGACAGGGGGCCTACTACGAGCAGTACTTC

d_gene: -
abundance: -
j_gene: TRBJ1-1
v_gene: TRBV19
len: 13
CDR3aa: CASSWTGNNEAFF
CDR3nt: TGTGCCAGTAGCTGGACCGGAAACAATGAAGCTTTCTTT

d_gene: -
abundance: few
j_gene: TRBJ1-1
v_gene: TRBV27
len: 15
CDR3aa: CASSLSGTVNTEAFF
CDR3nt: TGTGCCAGCAGTTTATCTGGGACGGTGAACACTGAAGCTTTCTTT

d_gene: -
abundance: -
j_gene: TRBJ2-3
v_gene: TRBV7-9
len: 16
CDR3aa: CASSSLTARSTDTQYF
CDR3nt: TGTGCCAGCAGCTCCCTTACGGCTCGGAGCACAGATACGCAGTATTTT

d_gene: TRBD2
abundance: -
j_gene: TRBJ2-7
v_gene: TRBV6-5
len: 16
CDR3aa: CASSYTIAGTRYEQYF
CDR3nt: TGTGCCAGCAGTTATACCATAGCCGGGACTAGGTACGAGCAGTACTTC

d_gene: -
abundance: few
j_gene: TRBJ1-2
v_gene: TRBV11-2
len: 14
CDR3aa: CASSFQDSYYGYTF
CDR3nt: TGTGCCAGCAGCTTTCAAGACAGTTACTATGGCTACACCTTC

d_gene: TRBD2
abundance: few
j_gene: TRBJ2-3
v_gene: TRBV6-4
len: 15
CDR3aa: CASSLERGASDTQYF
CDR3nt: TGTGCCAGCAGTCTTGAGCGGGGGGCCTCAGATACGCAGTATTTT

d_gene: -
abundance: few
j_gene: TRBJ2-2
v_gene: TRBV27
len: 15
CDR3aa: CASSFLQAEGRELFF
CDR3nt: TGTGCCAGCAGTTTTTTACAGGCCGAGGGAAGGGAGCTGTTTTTT

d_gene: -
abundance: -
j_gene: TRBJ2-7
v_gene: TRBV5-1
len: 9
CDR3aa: CASSLNRGF
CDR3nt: TGCGCCAGCAGCTTAAACCGGGGCTTC

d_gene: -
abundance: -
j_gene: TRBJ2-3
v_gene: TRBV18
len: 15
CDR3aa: CASSLVRGATDTQYF
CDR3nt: TGTGCCAGCTCACTTGTGCGGGGCGCCACAGATACGCAGTATTTT

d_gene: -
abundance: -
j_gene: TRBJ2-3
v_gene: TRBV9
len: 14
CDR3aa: CASSPQHEGDTQYF
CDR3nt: TGTGCCAGCTCTCCCCAACATGAGGGAGATACGCAGTATTTT

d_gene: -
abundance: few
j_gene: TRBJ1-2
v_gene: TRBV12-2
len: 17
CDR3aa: CASRSTGTGSPNYGYTF
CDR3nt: TGTGCAAGTCGCTCCACCGGGACAGGGTCCCCGAACTATGGCTACACCTTC

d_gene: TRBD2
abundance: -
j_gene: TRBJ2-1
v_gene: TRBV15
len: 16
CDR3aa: CATSRSGGGDNNEQFF
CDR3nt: TGTGCCACCAGCAGATCGGGGGGGGGAGATAACAATGAGCAGTTCTTC

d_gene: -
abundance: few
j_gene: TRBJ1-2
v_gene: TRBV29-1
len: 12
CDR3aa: CSYTPGGGGYTF
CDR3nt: TGCAGCTATACTCCGGGGGGCGGAGGCTACACCTTC

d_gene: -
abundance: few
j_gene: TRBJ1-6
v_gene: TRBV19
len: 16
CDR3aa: CASSRQGISYNSPLHF
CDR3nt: TGTGCCAGTAGTCGGCAGGGTATCTCCTATAATTCACCCCTCCACTTT

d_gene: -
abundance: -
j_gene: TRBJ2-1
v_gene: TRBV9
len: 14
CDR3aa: CASSEGQFYNEQFF
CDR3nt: TGTGCCAGCAGCGAAGGACAGTTTTACAATGAGCAGTTCTTC

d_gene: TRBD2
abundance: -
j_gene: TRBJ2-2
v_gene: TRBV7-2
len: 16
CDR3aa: CASSYPGAGETGELFF
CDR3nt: TGTGCCAGCAGTTACCCAGGTGCGGGAGAAACCGGGGAGCTGTTTTTT

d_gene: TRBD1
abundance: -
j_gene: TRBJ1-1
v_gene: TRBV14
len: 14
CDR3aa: CASSQGQGGTEAFF
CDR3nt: TGTGCCAGCAGCCAAGGCCAGGGGGGCACTGAAGCTTTCTTT

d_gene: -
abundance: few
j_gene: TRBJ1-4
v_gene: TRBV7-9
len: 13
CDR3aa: CASSLLPWEKLFF
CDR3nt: TGTGCCAGCAGCTTATTACCTTGGGAAAAACTGTTTTTT

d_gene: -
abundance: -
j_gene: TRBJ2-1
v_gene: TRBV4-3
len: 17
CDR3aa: CASSQTNLESSYNEQFF
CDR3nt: TGCGCCAGCAGCCAAACTAATCTAGAAAGCTCCTACAATGAGCAGTTCTTC

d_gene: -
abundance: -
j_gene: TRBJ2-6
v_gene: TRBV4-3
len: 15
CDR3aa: CASSLDDSGANVLTF
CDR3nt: TGCGCCAGCAGCCTCGACGACTCTGGGGCCAACGTCCTGACTTTC

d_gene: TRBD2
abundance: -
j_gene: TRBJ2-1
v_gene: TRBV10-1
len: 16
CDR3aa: CASSRLAGASYNEQFF
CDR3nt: TGCGCCAGCAGCCGACTAGCGGGAGCCTCCTACAATGAGCAGTTCTTC

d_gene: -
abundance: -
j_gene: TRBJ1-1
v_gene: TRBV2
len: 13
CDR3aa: CVNRPSLTTEAFF
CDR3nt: TGTGTAAATAGGCCCTCACTTACCACTGAAGCTTTCTTT

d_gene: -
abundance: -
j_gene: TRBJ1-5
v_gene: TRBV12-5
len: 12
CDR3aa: CASGITGRPQHF
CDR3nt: TGTGCTAGTGGCATTACAGGGAGGCCCCAGCATTTT

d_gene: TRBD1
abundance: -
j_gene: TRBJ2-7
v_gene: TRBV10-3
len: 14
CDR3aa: CAITRDRGSYEQYF
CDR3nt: TGTGCCATCACTCGGGACAGGGGGTCCTACGAGCAGTACTTC

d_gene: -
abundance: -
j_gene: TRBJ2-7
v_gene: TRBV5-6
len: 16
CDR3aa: CASRSPGAMSSYEQYF
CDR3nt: TGTGCCAGCAGATCTCCAGGGGCTATGAGCTCCTACGAGCAGTACTTC

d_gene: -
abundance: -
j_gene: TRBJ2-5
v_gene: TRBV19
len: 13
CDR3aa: CASSIQGQETQYF
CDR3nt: TGTGCCAGTAGTATACAGGGTCAAGAGACCCAGTACTTC

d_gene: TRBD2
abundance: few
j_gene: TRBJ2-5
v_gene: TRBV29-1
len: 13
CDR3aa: CSVAAGGPWTQYF
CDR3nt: TGCAGCGTTGCAGCGGGAGGGCCTTGGACCCAGTACTTC

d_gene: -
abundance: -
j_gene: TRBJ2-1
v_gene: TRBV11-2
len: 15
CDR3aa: CASSLVGGPYNEQFF
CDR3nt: TGTGCCAGCAGCTTAGTTGGCGGACCTTACAATGAGCAGTTCTTC

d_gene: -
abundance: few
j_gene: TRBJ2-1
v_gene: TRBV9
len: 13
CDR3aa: CASSATVHNEQFF
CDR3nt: TGTGCCAGCAGCGCTACAGTGCACAATGAGCAGTTCTTC

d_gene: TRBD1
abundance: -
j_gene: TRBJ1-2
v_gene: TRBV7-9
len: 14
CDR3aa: CASSVETGARGYTF
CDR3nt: TGTGCCAGCAGCGTGGAGACAGGGGCTCGTGGCTACACCTTC

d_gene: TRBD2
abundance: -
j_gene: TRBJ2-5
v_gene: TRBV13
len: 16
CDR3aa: CASSLAGGPLQETQYF
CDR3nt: TGTGCCAGCAGCCTAGCGGGGGGGCCGCTACAAGAGACCCAGTACTTC

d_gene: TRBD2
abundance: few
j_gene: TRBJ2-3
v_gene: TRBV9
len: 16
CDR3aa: CASSVVPSGLTDTQYF
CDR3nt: TGTGCCAGCAGCGTAGTGCCTAGCGGGCTCACAGATACGCAGTATTTT

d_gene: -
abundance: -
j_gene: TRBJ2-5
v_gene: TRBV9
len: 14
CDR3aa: CASSVQGRQETQYF
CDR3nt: TGTGCCAGCAGCGTACAAGGCAGACAAGAGACCCAGTACTTC

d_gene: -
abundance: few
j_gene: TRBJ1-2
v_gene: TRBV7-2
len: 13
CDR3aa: CASSLAGRYGYTF
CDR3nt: TGTGCCAGCAGCTTAGCTGGCCGATATGGCTACACCTTC

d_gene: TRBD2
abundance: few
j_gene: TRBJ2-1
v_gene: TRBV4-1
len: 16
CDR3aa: CASSQDGTSGYNEQFF
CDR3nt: TGCGCCAGCAGCCAAGATGGGACTAGCGGGTACAATGAGCAGTTCTTC

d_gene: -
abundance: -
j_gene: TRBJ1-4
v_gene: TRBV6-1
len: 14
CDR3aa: CASSEQGKHEKLFF
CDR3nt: TGTGCCAGCAGTGAACAGGGGAAACATGAAAAACTGTTTTTT

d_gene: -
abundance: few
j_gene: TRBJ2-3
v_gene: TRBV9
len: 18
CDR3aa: CASSVEIQRGGTTDTQYF
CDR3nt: TGTGCCAGCAGCGTAGAAATCCAGAGGGGTGGTACGACAGATACGCAGTATTTT

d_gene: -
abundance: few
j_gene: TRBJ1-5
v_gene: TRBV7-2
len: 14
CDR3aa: CASSLLGQGEPQHF
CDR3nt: TGTGCCAGCAGCTTATTAGGGCAGGGTGAGCCCCAGCATTTT

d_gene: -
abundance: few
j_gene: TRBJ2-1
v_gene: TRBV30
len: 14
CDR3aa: CAWSVIIGDNEQFF
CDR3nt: TGTGCCTGGAGTGTTATCATAGGGGACAATGAGCAGTTCTTC

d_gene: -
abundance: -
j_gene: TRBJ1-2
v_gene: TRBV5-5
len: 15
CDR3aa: CASSRTPAANYGYTF
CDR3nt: TGTGCCAGCAGTAGAACCCCAGCAGCTAACTATGGCTACACCTTC

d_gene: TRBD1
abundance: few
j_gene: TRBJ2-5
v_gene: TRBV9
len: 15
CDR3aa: CASSVESTGRETQYF
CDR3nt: TGTGCCAGCAGCGTAGAATCGACAGGGCGGGAGACCCAGTACTTC